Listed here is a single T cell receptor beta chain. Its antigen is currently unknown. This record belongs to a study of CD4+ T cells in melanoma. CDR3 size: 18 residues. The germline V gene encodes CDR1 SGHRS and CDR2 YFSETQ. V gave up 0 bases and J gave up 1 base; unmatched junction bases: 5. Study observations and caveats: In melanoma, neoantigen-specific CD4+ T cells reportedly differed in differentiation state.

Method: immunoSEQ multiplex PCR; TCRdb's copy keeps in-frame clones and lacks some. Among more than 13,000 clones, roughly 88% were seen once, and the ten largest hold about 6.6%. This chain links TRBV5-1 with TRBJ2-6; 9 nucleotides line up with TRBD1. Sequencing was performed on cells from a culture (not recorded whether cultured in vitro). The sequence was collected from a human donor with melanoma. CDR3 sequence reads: CASSLAKGTGSGANVLTF. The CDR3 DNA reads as TGCGCCAGCAGCTTGGCCAAGGGGACAGGGTCTGGGGCCAACGTCCTGACTTTC.